This T cell receptor (beta chain) was found in a study of the immune and genomic landscape of osteosarcoma. The ends were cut back, 6 bases at V and 7 bases at J, with 12 bases in the middle. The CDR3 totals 12 residues. Germline CDR1 is MNHNS and CDR2 is SASEGT. This clone has a handful of counts. Its antigen is as yet unknown. Osteosarcoma specimens were post-treatment primary, local recurrence and metastasis tumors from poor-prognosis patients. The study's findings and limits: Productive clonality stayed low overall, though C3 exceeded C1.

The data were produced by immunoSEQ multiplex PCR, yet TCRdb's version contains in-frame clones alone and is incomplete. The sample consists of roughly 800 clones, over 60% of them appearing once. The chain is built from TRBV6-1 and TRBJ1-2; no reliable D call. The sequencing input was primary tumor tissue from the humerus. This receptor was obtained from a woman in her sixties or seventies with osteosarcoma. The chain's CDR3 is CASSLASSGYTF. CDR3 in DNA: TGTGCCAGCAGCCTTGCGTCTTCTGGCTACACCTTC.